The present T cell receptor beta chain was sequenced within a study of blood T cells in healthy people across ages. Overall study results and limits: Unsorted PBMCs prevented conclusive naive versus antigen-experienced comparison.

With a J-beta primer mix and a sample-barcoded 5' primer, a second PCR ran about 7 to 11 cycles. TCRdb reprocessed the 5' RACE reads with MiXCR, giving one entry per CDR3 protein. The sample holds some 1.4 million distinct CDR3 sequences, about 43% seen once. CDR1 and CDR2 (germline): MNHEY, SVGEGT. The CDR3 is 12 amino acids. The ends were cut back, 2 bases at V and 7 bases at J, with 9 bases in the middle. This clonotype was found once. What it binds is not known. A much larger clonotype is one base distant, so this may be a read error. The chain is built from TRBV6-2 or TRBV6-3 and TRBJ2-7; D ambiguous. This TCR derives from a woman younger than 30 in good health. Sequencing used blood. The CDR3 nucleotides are TGTGCCAGCAGTTACGCGTCCCGGGAGCAGTACTTC. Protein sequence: CASSYASREQYF.